The sequence of this T cell receptor (beta chain) was determined in a study of CD8+CD57+ T cells in acquired aplastic anemia. About the research overall: Each DNA sample taken from sorted CD4+ and CD8+ cells came to 2.5 to 4 ug on average.

Overall study results and limits: It was found that roughly 31 CD8+ CDR3 sequences were shared between patients and controls.

Genomic DNA constituted the template upon which TCR beta VDJ and CDR3 profiling was performed. From the reads, TCRdb called clonotypes with MiXCR, one entry per CDR3 protein. This sample has hundreds of thousands of distinct CDR3 sequences; less than 35% occur once, and the top ten carry approximately 0.82%. The length of the CDR3 is 12 residues. Germline CDR1 is DFQATT and CDR2 is SNEGSKA (reference sequence). V lost 4 bases and J 0 bases, leaving 4 bases between the germline ends. Patients included in sequencing had previously demonstrated CD8+CD57+ cell expansion by flow cytometry. This clonotype has a count of ten or more. The target antigen is unknown.

This TCR derives from a human donor with aplastic anemia. The chain carries TRBV20-1 and TRBJ1-3; D is ambiguous. The sequencing input was sorted CD4+, CD8+, or CD8+CD57+ T cells (not recorded which) from PBMCs. The CDR3 coding sequence is TGCAGTGCTACCAACTCTGGAAACACCATATATTTT. It encodes CSATNSGNTIYF.